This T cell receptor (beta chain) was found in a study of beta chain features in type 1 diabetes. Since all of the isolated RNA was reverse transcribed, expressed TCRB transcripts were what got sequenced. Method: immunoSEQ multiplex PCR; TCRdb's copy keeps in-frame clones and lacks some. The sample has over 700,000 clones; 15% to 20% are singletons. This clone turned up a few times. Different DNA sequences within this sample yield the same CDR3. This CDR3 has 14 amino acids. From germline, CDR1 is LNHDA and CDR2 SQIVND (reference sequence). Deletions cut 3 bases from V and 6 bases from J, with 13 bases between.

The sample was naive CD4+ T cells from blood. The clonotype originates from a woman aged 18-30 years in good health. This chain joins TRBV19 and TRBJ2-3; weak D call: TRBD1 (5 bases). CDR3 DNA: TGTGCCAGTAGTATTGGCCAGGGAACGGATACGCAGTATTTT. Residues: CASSIGQGTDTQYF.